These 7 T cell receptor beta chains were all obtained from the same sample, sequenced in a study of long-term antiretroviral therapy in people with HIV. Run at survey level, the immunoSEQ assay was version v3.0. Sequenced by immunoSEQ multiplex PCR; TCRdb stores in-frame clones only, minus some. The data hold tens of thousands of clones, with under 85% observed a single time. The sequencing used unsorted PBMCs, collected 1.1 years before starting antiretroviral therapy. The receptors were sampled from a woman aged 40 to 55 with HIV.

The V gene is TRBV9, the J gene TRBJ2-1; D uncertain. V lost 2 bases and J 4 bases, leaving 10 bases between the germline ends. The CDR3 extends over 14 amino acids. Looked up from germline, CDR1 is SGDLS and CDR2 is YYNGEE. The CDR3 protein is CASSVLAAYNEQFF. The CDR3 DNA follows: TGTGCCAGCAGCGTTTTAGCCGCGTACAATGAGCAGTTCTTC.

Worth noting for this clone: This CDR3 is also generated by other DNA sequences in the sample. The V call is TRBV5-4, the J call TRBJ1-4; D remains unclear. The V gene's germline CDR1 is SGHNT and CDR2 YYREEE (reference sequence). The CDR3 contains 14 residues. Trimming left V 4 bases short and J 1 base short, with 8 bases between. Here the CDR3 reads CASSHSVTNEKLFF. For the CDR3, the DNA is TGTGCCAGCAGCCACAGCGTAACTAATGAAAAACTGTTTTTT.

This clone showed up just a few times. The chain has TRBV28 and TRBJ2-3; 9 bases agree with TRBD2. Per the germline V gene, CDR1 is MDHEN and CDR2 is SYDVKM. The CDR3 loop spans 16 amino acids. The J segment lost 3 bases and the V segment lost 0 bases, leaving 4 bases of the junction unmatched. The CDR3 region has the DNA TGTGCCAGCAGTTTATGGGGGAGCGGGAGGACAGATACGCAGTATTTT. Protein product: CASSLWGSGRTDTQYF.

The chain uses TRBV29-1 and TRBJ2-7; no reliable D call. Trimming removed 1 base at V and 0 bases at J, with 13 bases between. The CDR3 contains 15 residues. The germline gives CDR1 SQVTM, CDR2 ANQGSEA. CDR3 sequence reads: CSVEVTRTSSYEQYF. Here the CDR3 DNA reads TGCAGCGTTGAAGTGACCAGGACGTCCTCCTACGAGCAGTACTTC.

This clone was found once. The chain links TRBV4-3 to TRBJ1-5; unclear D gene. V shed 1 base and J shed 0 bases, with 7 bases lying between them. This CDR3 region has 15 residues. CDR1 and CDR2 from the germline V gene are LGHNA and YSLEER. In DNA, the CDR3 is TGCGCCAGCAGCCAAGTCGTCGGTAGCAATCAGCCCCAGCATTTT. Residues: CASSQVVGSNQPQHF.

The V gene is TRBV6-5, the J gene TRBJ2-5; 11 bases line up with TRBD1. The trim removed 2 bases at V and 5 bases at J, leaving 4 bases unmatched. Per germline, CDR1 MNHEY and CDR2 SVGAGI. The CDR3 loop spans 15 amino acids. CDR3 sequence reads: CASSYPGQGGETQYF. For the CDR3, the DNA is TGTGCCAGCAGTTACCCGGGACAGGGGGGGGAGACCCAGTACTTC.

CDR3: CAGPGQGVNPYEQYF. Written as DNA, the CDR3 is TGCGCCGGGCCGGGACAGGGTGTGAATCCCTACGAGCAGTACTTC. The rearrangement joins TRBV4-1 to TRBJ2-7; TRBD1 aligns across 9 bases. Losses at the gene ends were 11 bases for V and 2 bases for J; bases not matched to a gene: 13. The germline V gene has CDR1 MGHRA and CDR2 YSYEKL. The CDR3 runs to 15 residues.